These 2 T cell receptor beta chains share one sample of origin, sequenced in a study of long-term antiretroviral therapy in people with HIV. This was the immunoSEQ v3.0 assay at survey level. Measured with immunoSEQ multiplex PCR; TCRdb has only the in-frame clones, and not every one. This sample yields 25,000 or so clones, of which 65% to 85% are seen a single time; under 6% belongs to the top ten. The material was unsorted PBMCs, obtained 3 years after starting antiretroviral therapy. These receptors were obtained from a man in his late teens or twenties with HIV.

The chain has TRBV15 and TRBJ1-3; no firm D call. Germline V gene sequence: CDR1 LNHNV, CDR2 YYDKDF (reference sequence). There are 16 residues in the CDR3. Trimming took 0 bases from V and 0 from J, leaving 9 bases between them. The CDR3, as DNA: TGTGCCACCAGCAGAGAGAATGAGCTCTCTGGAAACACCATATATTTT. This gives the protein CATSRENELSGNTIYF.

The V gene is TRBV7-3, the J gene TRBJ1-6; D is ambiguous. There are 12 residues in the CDR3. Germline V gives CDR1 SGHTA, CDR2 FQGTGA. Trimming took off 4 bases at V and 6 bases at J, with 4 bases between the two ends. CDR3 nucleotides: TGTGCCAGCAGCTCGGGTAATTCACCCCTCCACTTT. Translated: CASSSGNSPLHF.